The 27 T cell receptor beta chains reported below all come from one sample, sequenced in a study of monozygotic twins with inflammatory bowel disease (dated by TCRdb to between 2018 and 2021). To prepare the library, 5' RACE was applied. The sequencer listed for this sample is Illumina HiSeq 2500. TCRdb reprocessed the reads, and each CDR3 protein sequence is entered once, without DNA. This specimen's table enumerates about 420,000 distinct CDR3 sequences. 2% to 2.5% of the sample is in the top ten clones. Sequencing was performed on blood. These receptors originate from a human donor with ulcerative colitis or Crohn's disease, or a healthy co-twin of an affected twin (not recorded which).

The chain has TRBV5-1 and TRBJ1-1; TCRdb outputs TRBD1, but without DNA this stays unchecked. CDR1 is SGHRS and CDR2 is YFSETQ in the germline V gene. The CDR3 runs 15 residues. CDR3 sequence reads: CASSQLTGMLTEAFF.

V is TRBV20-1 and J is TRBJ2-3. This CDR3 has 16 amino acids. The germline V gene has CDR1 DFQATT and CDR2 SNEGSKA (reference sequence). This CDR3 reads CSARDVTLGGADTQYF.

This chain uses TRBV27 with TRBJ1-4; TCRdb indicates TRBD1, and absent DNA this call remains unverified. CDR3 length equals 14 residues. Per the germline V gene, CDR1 is MNHEY and CDR2 is SMNVEV (reference sequence). Here the CDR3 reads CASRPTGASGKLFF.

The rearrangement joins TRBV6-5 to TRBJ1-2; TCRdb names TRBD1, which stays unverified in the absence of DNA. This CDR3 is 13 amino acids long. Germline V gives CDR1 MNHEY, CDR2 SVGAGI. CDR3 region: CASRSLGTDGYTF.

This chain connects TRBV5-1 to TRBJ2-7. CDR1 and CDR2 from the germline V gene are SGHRS and YFSETQ. CDR3 length: 13 amino acids. CDR3 residues: CASSRDSAYEQYF. The full variable domain, in which reference TRBV5-1 and TRBJ2-7 provide the parts outside the CDR3, is KAGVTQTPRYLIKTRGQQVTLSCSPISGHRSVSWYQQTPGQGLQFLFEYFSETQRNKGNFPGRFSGRQFSNSRSEMNVSTLELGDSALYLCASSRDSAYEQYFGPGTRLTVT.

The chain links TRBV15 to TRBJ2-7. The CDR3 sequence is 13 residues long. Germline CDR1 LNHNV, CDR2 YYDKDF (reference sequence). The CDR3 loop reads CATSRDRQYEQYF.

This sequence joins TRBV27 and TRBJ2-7; with no DNA, the TCRdb D assignment of TRBD1 cannot be verified. Per the germline V gene, CDR1 is MNHEY and CDR2 is SMNVEV (reference sequence). This CDR3 is 14 amino acids long. CDR3 residues: CASSLNRDSFEQYF.

V and J are TRBV27 and TRBJ1-5. The germline CDR1 and CDR2 sequences are MNHEY and SMNVEV (reference sequence). The CDR3 loop spans 14 amino acids. CDR3: CASSLRYSNQPQHF.

V and J are TRBV6-5 and TRBJ2-6. Germline V gives CDR1 MNHEY, CDR2 SVGAGI. The CDR3 loop spans 14 amino acids. CDR3 loop: CASSYSVGPNVLTF.

The chain carries TRBV7-6 and TRBJ1-2; the D call of TRBD1 rests on TCRdb alone, since no DNA is present to check it. The CDR3 is 15 residues long. Germline V gene lookup returns CDR1 SGHVS and CDR2 FNYEAQ. The CDR3: CASSPGQADNYGYTF.

The rearrangement links TRBV11-2 to TRBJ2-1; TCRdb's D call, TRBD1, is unchecked because there is no DNA. Germline lookup yields CDR1 SGHAT and CDR2 FQNNGV. The CDR3 spans 18 residues. This CDR3 reads CASSLGSGPPTNYNEQFF.

The rearrangement joins TRBV5-1 to TRBJ2-7; absent DNA, TCRdb's TRBD1 call cannot be checked. The germline V gene has CDR1 SGHRS and CDR2 YFSETQ. CDR3 size: 15 residues. The CDR3 here is CASSSTGDLYFEQYF. Together with reference TRBV5-1 and TRBJ2-7, the CDR3 gives the full variable domain: KAGVTQTPRYLIKTRGQQVTLSCSPISGHRSVSWYQQTPGQGLQFLFEYFSETQRNKGNFPGRFSGRQFSNSRSEMNVSTLELGDSALYLCASSSTGDLYFEQYFGPGTRLTVT.

The chain carries TRBV5-1 and TRBJ2-7; the D call of TRBD1 rests on TCRdb alone, since no DNA is present to check it. Germline values: CDR1 SGHRS, CDR2 YFSETQ. This CDR3 is built from 16 residues. CDR3 in amino acids: CASSLAGQDGSYEQYF.

The J gene is TRBJ2-3, the V gene TRBV3-1. Per the germline V gene, CDR1 is LGHDT and CDR2 is YNNKEL (reference sequence). The CDR3 has 14 amino acids. The CDR3 protein is CASSLAGATDTQYF.

This chain connects TRBV29-1 to TRBJ2-7; there is no DNA to check the TCRdb D call of TRBD2. The CDR3 covers 14 residues. Germline-derived CDR1 and CDR2 are SQVTM and ANQGSEA. CDR3 residues: CSVVTRLAHYEQYF.

The chain links TRBV7-3 to TRBJ2-3; TCRdb's assignment of TRBD2 cannot be checked, as there is no DNA. The CDR3 has 15 amino acids. In germline, CDR1 is SGHTA, CDR2 FQGTGA. The CDR3 sequence: CASSFGRLPTDTQYF.

The CDR3: CASSYRDGSYEQYF. The chain employs TRBV27 and TRBJ2-7; TCRdb returns TRBD1, unconfirmable since there is no DNA. CDR3 length: 14 residues. Looked up from germline, CDR1 is MNHEY and CDR2 is SMNVEV (reference sequence).

The rearrangement links TRBV5-4 to TRBJ2-2; TCRdb names TRBD2, which stays unverified in the absence of DNA. The germline gives CDR1 SGHNT, CDR2 YYREEE (reference sequence). The CDR3 spans 16 residues. The CDR3 reads CASSFQAGGASGELFF.

The V gene is TRBV5-4, the J gene TRBJ2-5; TCRdb's D gene call, TRBD1, goes unchecked for lack of DNA. Per the germline V gene, CDR1 is SGHNT and CDR2 is YYREEE (reference sequence). This CDR3 has 15 residues. CDR3 sequence reads: CASSPNRGAEETQYF.

V is TRBV5-6 and J is TRBJ2-1; TCRdb gives TRBD1 as the D gene, but with no DNA this cannot be confirmed. CDR3 length: 15 amino acids. Per germline, CDR1 SGHDT and CDR2 YYEEEE. CDR3 protein: CASSRGRGGYNEQFF.

The rearrangement joins TRBV19 to TRBJ1-2; TCRdb's D gene call, TRBD1, goes unchecked for lack of DNA. CDR3 size: 13 residues. Germline V CDR1 and CDR2: LNHDA, SQIVND (reference sequence). CDR3 in amino acids: CAGRGASPYGYTF.

This CDR3 reads CASSETDTQYF. The chain couples TRBV11-2 to TRBJ2-3. Germline assignment: CDR1 SGHAT and CDR2 FQNNGV. There are 11 residues in the CDR3.

The V gene is TRBV7-9, the J gene TRBJ1-5. The CDR3 covers 15 residues. Germline values: CDR1 SEHNR, CDR2 FQNEAQ (reference sequence). This CDR3 is CASSLAAGGNQPQHF.

The chain links TRBV4-1 to TRBJ1-5; with no DNA, the TCRdb D assignment of TRBD1 cannot be verified. CDR3 length: 15 amino acids. In germline, CDR1 is MGHRA, CDR2 YSYEKL. CDR3 loop: CASSRDRGRNQPQHF.

The J gene is TRBJ2-1, the V gene TRBV12-3 or TRBV12-4; TCRdb outputs TRBD2, but without DNA this stays unchecked. This CDR3 region has 16 residues. The CDR3 reads CASSLQLAGRYNEQFF.

The CDR3 region is CASSQPTGGTEAFF. The genes are TRBV3-1 and TRBJ1-1; TCRdb picks TRBD1, but there is no DNA to check that call. The CDR3 extends over 14 amino acids. CDR1 and CDR2 from the germline V gene are LGHDT and YNNKEL (reference sequence). The full variable domain, completed using reference TRBV3-1 and TRBJ1-1, is DTAVSQTPKYLVTQMGNDKSIKCEQNLGHDTMYWYKQDSKKFLKIMFSYNNKELIINETVPNRFSPKSPDKAHLNLHINSLELGDSAVYFCASSQPTGGTEAFFGQGTRLTVV.

This sequence joins TRBV6-2 or TRBV6-3 and TRBJ1-5; the D gene TCRdb calls, TRBD1, cannot be checked with no DNA. CDR1 is MNHEY, CDR2 SVGEGT, per germline. The CDR3 loop spans 17 amino acids. This CDR3 is CASSYSRDRGTGQPQHF.